This T cell receptor beta chain was sequenced for a study of cytomegalovirus exposure and HLA in healthy donors. Study-wide background: The roughly 120 million unique TCR beta sequences, from around 200 million T cells, were found by an earlier analysis.

The PCR made use of 60 Vbeta and 13 Jbeta primers. Assay: immunoSEQ multiplex PCR; the TCRdb copy retains only in-frame clones and omits some. Its clone listing holds fewer than 110,000 clones. This CDR3 comprises 14 residues. V lost 5 bases, J lost 7 bases, and 9 bases stayed unmatched. The V gene's germline CDR1 is KGHSH and CDR2 LQKENI. Broader study findings: Investigators reported some 150 TCR beta chains as tied to cytomegalovirus. In a later analysis, several top co-occurrence clusters appeared linked to parvovirus B19, influenza, CMV and Epstein-Barr virus. In vitro, three CMV-associated chains proved specific for CMV antigens.

On this clone: Its specificity is unknown.

The specimen was PBMCs. The sequence came from a man aged 35 to 55 in good health and CMV-seronegative. The chain recombines TRBV18 with TRBJ1-2, with TRBD1 identical over 8 bases. CDR3 nucleotide sequence: TGTGCCAGCTCAGAGGGGACAGGAAGGTTTGGCTACACCTTC. Protein product: CASSEGTGRFGYTF.